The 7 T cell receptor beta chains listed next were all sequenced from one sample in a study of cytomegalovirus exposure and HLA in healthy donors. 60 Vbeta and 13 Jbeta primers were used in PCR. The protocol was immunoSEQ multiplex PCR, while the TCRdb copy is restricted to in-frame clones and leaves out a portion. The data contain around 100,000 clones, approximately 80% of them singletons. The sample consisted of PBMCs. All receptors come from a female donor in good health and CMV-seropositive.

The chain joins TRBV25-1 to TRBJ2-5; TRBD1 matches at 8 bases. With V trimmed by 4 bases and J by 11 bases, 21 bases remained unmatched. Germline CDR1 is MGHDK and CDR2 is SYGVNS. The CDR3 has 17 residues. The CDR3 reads CASSVRGQGLRVMEQYF. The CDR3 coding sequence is TGTGCCAGCAGTGTACGAGGACAGGGCCTCCGAGTGATGGAGCAGTACTTC.

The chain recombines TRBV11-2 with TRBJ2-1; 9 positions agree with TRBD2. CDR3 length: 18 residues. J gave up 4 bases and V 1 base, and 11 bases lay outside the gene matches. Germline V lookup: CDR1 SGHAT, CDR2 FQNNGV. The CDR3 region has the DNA TGTGCCAGCAGCTTAGGAGCCCGGCTAGCGGGGAATTACAATGAGCAGTTCTTC. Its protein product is CASSLGARLAGNYNEQFF. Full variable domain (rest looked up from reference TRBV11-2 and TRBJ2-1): EAGVAQSPRYKIIEKRQSVAFWCNPISGHATLYWYQQILGQGPKLLIQFQNNGVVDDSQLPKDRFSAERLKGVDSTLKIQPAKLEDSAVYLCASSLGARLAGNYNEQFFGPGTRLTVL.

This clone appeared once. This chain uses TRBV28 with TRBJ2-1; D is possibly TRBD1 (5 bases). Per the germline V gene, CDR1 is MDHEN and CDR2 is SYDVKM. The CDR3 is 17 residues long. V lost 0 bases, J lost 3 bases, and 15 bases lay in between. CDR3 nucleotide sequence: TGTGCCAGCAGTTTATGGCAGGGTTTAGGCGTCTACAATGAGCAGTTCTTC. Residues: CASSLWQGLGVYNEQFF.

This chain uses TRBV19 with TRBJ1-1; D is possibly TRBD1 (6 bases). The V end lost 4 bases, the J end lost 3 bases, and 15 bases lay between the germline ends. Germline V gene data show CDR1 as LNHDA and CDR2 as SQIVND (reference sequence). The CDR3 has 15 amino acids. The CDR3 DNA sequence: TGTGCCAGTAGTAGTCGGACAGACCCTTACACTGAAGCTTTCTTT. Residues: CASSSRTDPYTEAFF. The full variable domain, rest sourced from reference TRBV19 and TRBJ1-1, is DGGITQSPKYLFRKEGQNVTLSCEQNLNHDAMYWYRQDPGQGLRLIYYSQIVNDFQKGDIAEGYSVSREKKESFPLTVTSAQKNPTAFYLCASSSRTDPYTEAFFGQGTRLTVV.

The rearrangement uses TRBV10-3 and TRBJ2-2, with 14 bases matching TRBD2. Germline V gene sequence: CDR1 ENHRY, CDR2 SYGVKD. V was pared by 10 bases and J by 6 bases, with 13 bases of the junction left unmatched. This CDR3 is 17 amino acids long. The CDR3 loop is CATTEGTSGRSAGELFF. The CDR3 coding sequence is TGTGCCACCACTGAGGGGACTAGCGGGAGAAGCGCCGGGGAGCTGTTTTTT.

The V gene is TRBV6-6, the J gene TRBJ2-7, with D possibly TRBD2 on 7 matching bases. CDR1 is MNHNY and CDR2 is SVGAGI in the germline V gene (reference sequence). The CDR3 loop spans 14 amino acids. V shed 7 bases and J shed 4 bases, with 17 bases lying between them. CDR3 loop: CASTWGGAGYEQYF. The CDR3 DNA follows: TGTGCCAGCACTTGGGGGGGCGCGGGTTACGAGCAGTACTTC.

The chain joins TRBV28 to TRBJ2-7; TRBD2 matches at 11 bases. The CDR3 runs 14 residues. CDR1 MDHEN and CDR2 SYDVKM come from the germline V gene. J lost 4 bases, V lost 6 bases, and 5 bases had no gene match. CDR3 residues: CASRTSGREYEQYF. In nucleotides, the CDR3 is TGTGCCAGCAGAACTAGCGGGAGAGAGTACGAGCAGTACTTC.